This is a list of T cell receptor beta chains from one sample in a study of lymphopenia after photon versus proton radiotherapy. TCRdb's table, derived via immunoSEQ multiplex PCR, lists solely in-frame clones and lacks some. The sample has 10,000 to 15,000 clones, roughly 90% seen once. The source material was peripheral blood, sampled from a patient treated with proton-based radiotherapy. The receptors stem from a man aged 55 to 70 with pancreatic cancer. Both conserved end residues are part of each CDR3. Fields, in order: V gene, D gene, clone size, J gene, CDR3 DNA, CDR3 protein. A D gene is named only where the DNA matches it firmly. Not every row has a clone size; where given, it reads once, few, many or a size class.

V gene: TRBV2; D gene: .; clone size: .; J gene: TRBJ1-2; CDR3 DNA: TGTGCCAGCGCCCAACAGCAGAACTATGGCTACACCTTC; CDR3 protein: CASAQQQNYGYTF
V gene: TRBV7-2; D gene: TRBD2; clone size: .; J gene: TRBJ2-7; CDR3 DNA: TGTGCCAGCAGCTTAGTCGTTAGCGGGGCCTACGAGCAGTACTTC; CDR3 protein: CASSLVVSGAYEQYF
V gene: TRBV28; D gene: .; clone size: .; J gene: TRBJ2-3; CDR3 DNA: TGTGCCAGCAGGCCTACCACAGATACGCAGTATTTT; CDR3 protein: CASRPTTDTQYF
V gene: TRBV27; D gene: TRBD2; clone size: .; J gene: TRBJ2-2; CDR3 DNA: TGTGCCAGCAGGCCCACTAGCGGGGGATCGACCGGGGAGCTGTTTTTT; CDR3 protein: CASRPTSGGSTGELFF
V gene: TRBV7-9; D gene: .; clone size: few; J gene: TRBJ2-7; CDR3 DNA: TGTGCCAGCAGCAGAGGTGTGGGCCACGAGCAGTACTTC; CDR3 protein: CASSRGVGHEQYF
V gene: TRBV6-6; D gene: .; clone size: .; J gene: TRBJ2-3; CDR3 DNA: TGTGCCAGCAGTTACGCCGGTAGCACAGATACGCAGTATTTT; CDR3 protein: CASSYAGSTDTQYF
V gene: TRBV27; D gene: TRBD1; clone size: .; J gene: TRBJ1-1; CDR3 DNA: TGTGCCAGCAGTGCCCGGGACAGCGAGGGCGCTTTCTTT; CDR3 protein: CASSARDSEGAFF
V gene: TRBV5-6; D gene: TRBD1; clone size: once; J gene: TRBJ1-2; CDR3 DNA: TGTGCCAGCAGCCCGGGACAGAACCCTAACTATGGCTACACCTTC; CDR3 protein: CASSPGQNPNYGYTF
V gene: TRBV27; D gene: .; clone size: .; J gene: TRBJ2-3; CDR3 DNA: TGTGCCAGCAGTTCCCTTAAGGGTGTGACAGATACGCAGTATTTT; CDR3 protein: CASSSLKGVTDTQYF
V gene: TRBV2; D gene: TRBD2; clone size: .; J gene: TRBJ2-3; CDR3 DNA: TGTGCCAGCAAAGCCGGGACTAGCGGGAGAAGGTTGGGCACAGATACGCAGTATTTT; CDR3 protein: CASKAGTSGRRLGTDTQYF
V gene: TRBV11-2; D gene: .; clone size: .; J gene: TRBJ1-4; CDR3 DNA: TGTGCCAGCAGCCCCGGGAGTGAAAAACTGTTTTTT; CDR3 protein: CASSPGSEKLFF
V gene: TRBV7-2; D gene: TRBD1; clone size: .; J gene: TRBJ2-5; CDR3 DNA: TGTGCCAGCAGCTTAGGCATGACAGGGAACCAAGAGACCCAGTACTTC; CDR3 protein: CASSLGMTGNQETQYF
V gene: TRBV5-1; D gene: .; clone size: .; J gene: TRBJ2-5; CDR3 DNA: TGCGCCAGCAACTTACGAGAGACCCAGTACTTC; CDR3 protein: CASNLRETQYF
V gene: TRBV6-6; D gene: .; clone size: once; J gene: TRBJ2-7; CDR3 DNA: TGTGCCAGCAGAGTGGACCTCTACGAGCAGTACTTC; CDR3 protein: CASRVDLYEQYF
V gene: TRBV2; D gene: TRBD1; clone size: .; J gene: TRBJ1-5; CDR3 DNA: TGTGCCAGCAGTGGACAGGGGGCAGTTCAGCCCCAGCATTTT; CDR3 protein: CASSGQGAVQPQHF
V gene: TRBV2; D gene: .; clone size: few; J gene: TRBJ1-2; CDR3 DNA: TGTGCCAGCAGTGATCAGGGAAGGGGCTACACCTTC; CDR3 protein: CASSDQGRGYTF
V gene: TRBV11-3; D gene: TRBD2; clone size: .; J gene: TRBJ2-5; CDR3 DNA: TGTGCCAGCAGCTTCCCGGCCGGGGATTTTTCGGCGGGGGAGCAGTACTTC; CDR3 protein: CASSFPAGDFSAGEQYF
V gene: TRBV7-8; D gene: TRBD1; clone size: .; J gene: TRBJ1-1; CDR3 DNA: TGTGCCAGCAGCTCAAAGGGGGCAGGCACTGAAGCTTTCTTT; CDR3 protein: CASSSKGAGTEAFF
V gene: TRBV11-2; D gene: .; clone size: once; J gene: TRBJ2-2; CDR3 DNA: TGTGCCAGCAGCTCCCACTTCAGCGGGGAGCTGTTTTTT; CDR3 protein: CASSSHFSGELFF
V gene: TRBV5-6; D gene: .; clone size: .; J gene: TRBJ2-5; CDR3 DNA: TGTGCCAGCAGCCGACAGGTTATGGAGCAGTACTTC; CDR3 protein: CASSRQVMEQYF
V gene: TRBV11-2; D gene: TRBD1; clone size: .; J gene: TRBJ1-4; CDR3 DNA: TGTGCCAGCAGTCGGGACAGGGGAGGGGAAAAACTGTTTTTT; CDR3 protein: CASSRDRGGEKLFF
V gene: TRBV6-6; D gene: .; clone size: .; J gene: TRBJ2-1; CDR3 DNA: TGTGCCAGCAGCTCGGCCATCGTTGAGCAGTTCTTC; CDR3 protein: CASSSAIVEQFF
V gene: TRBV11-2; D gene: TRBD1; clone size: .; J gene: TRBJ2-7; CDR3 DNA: TGTGCCAGCAGCACGGGACAGGGCGTTTACGAGCAGTACTTC; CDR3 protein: CASSTGQGVYEQYF
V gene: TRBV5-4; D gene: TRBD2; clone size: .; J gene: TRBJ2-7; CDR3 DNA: TGTGCCAGCAGCTTAGGGCGGGAGGAGTTTTACGAGCAGTACTTC; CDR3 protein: CASSLGREEFYEQYF
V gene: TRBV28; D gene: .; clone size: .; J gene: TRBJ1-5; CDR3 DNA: TGTGCCAGCAGTGATGGACACAGCAATCAGCCCCAGCATTTT; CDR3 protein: CASSDGHSNQPQHF
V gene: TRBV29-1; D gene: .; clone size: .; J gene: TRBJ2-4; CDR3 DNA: TGCAGCGTTGAAGATCAGTCGGCCTCACTCCTCAACATTCAGTACTTC; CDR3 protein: CSVEDQSASLLNIQYF
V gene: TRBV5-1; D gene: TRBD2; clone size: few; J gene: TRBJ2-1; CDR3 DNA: TGCGCCAGCAGCTTCAGCGGGAGTAACTACAATGAGCAGTTCTTC; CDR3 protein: CASSFSGSNYNEQFF
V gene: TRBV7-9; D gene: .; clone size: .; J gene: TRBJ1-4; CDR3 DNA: TGTGCCAGCAGCCCCGCGGGCAGCCCTAATGAAAAACTGTTTTTT; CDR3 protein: CASSPAGSPNEKLFF
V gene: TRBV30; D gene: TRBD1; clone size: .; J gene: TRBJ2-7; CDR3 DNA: TGTGCCGGGTCCCGGGACAGTTACTACGAGCAGTACTTC; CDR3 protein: CAGSRDSYYEQYF
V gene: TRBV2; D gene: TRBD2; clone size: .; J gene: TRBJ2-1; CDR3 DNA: TGTGCCAGCCTTCCAGGGAGCGGGAGGGCGGGGAATGAGCAGTTCTTC; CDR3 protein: CASLPGSGRAGNEQFF
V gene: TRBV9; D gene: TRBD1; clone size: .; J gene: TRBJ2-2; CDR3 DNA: TGTGCCAGCAGCCTCGGGACAGTGAACACCGGGGAGCTGTTTTTT; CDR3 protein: CASSLGTVNTGELFF
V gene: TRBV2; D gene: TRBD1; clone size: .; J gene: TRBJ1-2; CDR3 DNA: TGTGCCAGCACCGGAATCCGGGACAGGGACGGCTACACCTTC; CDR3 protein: CASTGIRDRDGYTF
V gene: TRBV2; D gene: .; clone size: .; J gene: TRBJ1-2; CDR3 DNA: TGTGCCAGCAGCTACTCGGGAGCCACTGGCTACACCTTC; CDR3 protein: CASSYSGATGYTF
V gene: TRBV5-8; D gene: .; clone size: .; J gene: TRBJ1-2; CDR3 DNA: TGTGCCAGCAGCTTGGCAAACAGGCCTAACTATGGCTACACCTTC; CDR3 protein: CASSLANRPNYGYTF
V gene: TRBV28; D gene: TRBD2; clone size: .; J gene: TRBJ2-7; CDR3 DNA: TGTGCCAGCAGTTTCCCCGCCGGGGGCTATGGCCCCAAAGGACTAGCGGGTTACTACGAGCAGTACTTC; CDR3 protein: CASSFPAGGYGPKGLAGYYEQYF
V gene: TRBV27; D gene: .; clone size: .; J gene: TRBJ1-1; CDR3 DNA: TGTGCCAGCAGTTTGGGTGCGCGGGGGACTGAAGCTTTCTTT; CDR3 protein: CASSLGARGTEAFF
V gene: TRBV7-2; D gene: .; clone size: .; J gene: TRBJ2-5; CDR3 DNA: TGTGCCAGCAGCTTTCCAGGGAGCACCCAGTACTTC; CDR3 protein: CASSFPGSTQYF
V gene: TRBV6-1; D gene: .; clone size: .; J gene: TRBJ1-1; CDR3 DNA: TGTGCCAGCAGTTGGACGGATTTTACGAACACTGAAGCTTTCTTT; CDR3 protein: CASSWTDFTNTEAFF
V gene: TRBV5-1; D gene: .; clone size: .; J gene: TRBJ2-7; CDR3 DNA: TGCGCCAGCAGCTTGGGCGTCACTTCCTACGAGCAGTACTTC; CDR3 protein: CASSLGVTSYEQYF
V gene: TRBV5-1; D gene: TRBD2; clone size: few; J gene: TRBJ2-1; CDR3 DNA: TGCGCCAGCAGCCCCGGACTAGCGGGGACTGGTCGCCACAATGAGCAGTTCTTC; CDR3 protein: CASSPGLAGTGRHNEQFF
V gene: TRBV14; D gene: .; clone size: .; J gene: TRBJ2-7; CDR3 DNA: TGTGCCAGCAGCCGATCTAGCCGCCACGAGCAGTACTTC; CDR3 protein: CASSRSSRHEQYF
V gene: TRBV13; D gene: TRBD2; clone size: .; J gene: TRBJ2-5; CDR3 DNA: TGTGCCAGCAGCTTACTAGCGGGAGATGAGACCCAGTACTTC; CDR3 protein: CASSLLAGDETQYF
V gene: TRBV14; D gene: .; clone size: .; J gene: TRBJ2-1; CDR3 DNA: TGTGCCAGCAGACCCCATTTTAGGGATGAGCAGTTCTTC; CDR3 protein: CASRPHFRDEQFF
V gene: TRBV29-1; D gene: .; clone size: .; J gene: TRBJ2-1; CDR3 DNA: TGCAGCGTCTTTGGAGTTTACAATGAGCAGTTCTTC; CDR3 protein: CSVFGVYNEQFF
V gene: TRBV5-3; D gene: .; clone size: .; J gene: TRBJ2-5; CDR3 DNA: TGTGCCAGAAGCCACCCTGGACTGCGAGAGACCCAGTACTTC; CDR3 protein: CARSHPGLRETQYF
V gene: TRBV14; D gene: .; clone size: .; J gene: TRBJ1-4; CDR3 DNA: TGTGCCAGCAGCCAAGGGTGGGAACTGTTTTTT; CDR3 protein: CASSQGWELFF
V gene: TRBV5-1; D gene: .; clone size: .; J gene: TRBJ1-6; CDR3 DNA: TGCGCCAGCAGCTTGGCAGGTCGCTCACCCCTCCACTTT; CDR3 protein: CASSLAGRSPLHF